This TCR beta chain was sequenced in a study of T cells after yellow fever vaccination. Study-level results: By day 5 rather than day 15, the secondary response had peaked, though it was weaker. A large majority of primary-vaccination clones showed up again after the booster (roughly 95% CD4, about 90% CD8).

This clonotype was seen repeatedly, ten times or more. By 5'RACE template switching, TCR cDNA was produced, with a universal primer site and UMIs added in the process. MiXCR was run by TCRdb on the 5' RACE reads, yielding one entry per CDR3 protein. The sample records 40,000 to 50,000 distinct CDR3 sequences, approximately 6.3% being singletons. The CDR3 is 15 amino acids. Trimming took 4 bases from V and 5 from J, leaving 19 bases between them. The germline V gene encodes CDR1 SGDLS and CDR2 YYNGEE. The sequencing used CD8+ T cells not binding an NS4B(214-222) dextramer, sorted from PBMCs, collected 45 days after the yellow fever booster vaccination. The chain is built from TRBV9 and TRBJ2-7; D uncertain. The sequence came from a man aged 25-45 years who received the YFV17D yellow fever vaccine. In nucleotides, the CDR3 is TGTGCCAGCAGCCCCATCTTCCCGGAGAATGACGAGCAGTACTTC. The encoded protein is CASSPIFPENDEQYF. Complete variable domain (other parts from reference TRBV9 and TRBJ2-7): DSGVTQTPKHLITATGQRVTLRCSPRSGDLSVYWYQQSLDQGLQFLIQYYNGEERAKGNILERFSAQQFPDLHSELNLSSLELGDSALYFCASSPIFPENDEQYFGPGTRLTVT.